This T cell receptor (beta chain) was sequenced during a study of Ad26.COV2.S vaccination and SARS-CoV-2 variants. The CDR3 is made up of 13 amino acids. V was cut by 4 bases and J by 0 bases, with 7 bases left in between. CDR1 and CDR2 from the germline V gene are SGHRS and YFSETQ. Treatment meaning: around 19 received Ad26.COV2.S at low or high dose, single or two shots; roughly five received placebo; per-sample allocation not given. Sample collection was performed on day 63 after the first vaccine or placebo injection. This vaccine is an Ad26 vector that expresses the Wuhan-strain SARS-CoV-2 spike. About this clone itself: At the DNA level, this CDR3 is encoded by other sequences in the same sample as well.

The data were produced by immunoSEQ multiplex PCR, yet TCRdb's version contains in-frame clones alone and is incomplete. The profile covers roughly 510,000 clones, with around 88% appearing a single time and roughly 13% taken by the ten largest. Sequenced here: peripheral blood, sampled in a trial of Ad26.COV2.S vaccine versus placebo. This TCR derives from a person between 18 and 65 years old who received the Ad26.COV2.S COVID-19 vaccine or a placebo. This chain connects TRBV5-1 to TRBJ1-2; D gene unclear. The chain's CDR3 is CASSPGTNYGYTF. The CDR3 DNA reads TGCGCCAGCAGCCCCGGTACTAACTATGGCTACACCTTC.